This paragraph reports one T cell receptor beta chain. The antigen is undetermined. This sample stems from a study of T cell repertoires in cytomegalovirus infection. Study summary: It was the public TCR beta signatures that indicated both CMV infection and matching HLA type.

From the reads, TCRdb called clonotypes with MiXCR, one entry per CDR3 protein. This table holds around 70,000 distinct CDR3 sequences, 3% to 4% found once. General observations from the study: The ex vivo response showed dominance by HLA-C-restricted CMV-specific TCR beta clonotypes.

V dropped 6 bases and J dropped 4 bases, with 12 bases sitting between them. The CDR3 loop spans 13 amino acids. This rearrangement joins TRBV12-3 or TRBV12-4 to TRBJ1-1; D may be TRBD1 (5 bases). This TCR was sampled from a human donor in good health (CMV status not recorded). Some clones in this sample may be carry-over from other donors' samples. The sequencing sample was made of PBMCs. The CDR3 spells CASRRGMSTEAFF. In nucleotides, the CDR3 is TGTGCCAGCAGGAGGGGCATGAGCACTGAAGCTTTCTTT.